These T cell receptor beta chains were read from a single sample in a study of spatial heterogeneity in lung cancer. One entry per CDR3 protein results from TCRdb running MiXCR on the 5' RACE reads. The sample shows about 14,000 distinct CDR3 sequences, around a tenth of them seen only once. The sample in question was PBMCs, obtained at surgery. The receptors shown here come from a male donor with early-stage non-small cell lung cancer. Each CDR3 is given with its conserved first and last residue. D genes are given only for firm matches. Rows may omit the clone size; those that give it use once, few, many or a size class.

J: TRBJ2-1
size: -
D: TRBD1
V: TRBV28
CDR3: CASSFVDRANEQFF
DNA: TGTGCCAGCAGTTTCGTCGACAGGGCCAATGAGCAGTTCTTC

J: TRBJ2-3
size: many
D: -
V: TRBV27
CDR3: CASRLTGTDTQYF
DNA: TGTGCCAGCAGACTCACGGGCACAGATACGCAGTATTTT

J: TRBJ2-3
size: many
D: TRBD1
V: TRBV28
CDR3: CASSFAGTGLTDTQYF
DNA: TGTGCCAGCAGTTTTGCCGGGACAGGCCTTACAGATACGCAGTATTTT

J: TRBJ1-1
size: -
D: TRBD1
V: TRBV5-6
CDR3: CASSLDRGLNTEAFF
DNA: TGTGCCAGCAGCCTTGACAGGGGACTGAACACTGAAGCTTTCTTT

J: TRBJ2-7
size: few
D: -
V: TRBV11-3
CDR3: CASSLGGGNGGDEQYF
DNA: TGTGCCAGCAGCTTAGGGGGCGGAAACGGTGGAGACGAGCAGTACTTC

J: TRBJ2-5
size: many
D: TRBD2
V: TRBV19
CDR3: CASRSSGQETQYF
DNA: TGTGCCAGTAGGTCTAGCGGCCAAGAGACCCAGTACTTC

J: TRBJ1-1
size: many
D: -
V: TRBV5-1
CDR3: CASSLVSGANTEAFF
DNA: TGCGCCAGCAGCTTGGTTTCAGGGGCGAACACTGAAGCTTTCTTT

J: TRBJ2-7
size: few
D: -
V: TRBV20-1
CDR3: CSASGVREQYF
DNA: TGCAGTGCTTCGGGGGTTCGGGAGCAGTACTTC

J: TRBJ2-5
size: medium-sized
D: -
V: TRBV29-1
CDR3: CSVPGASAETETQYF
DNA: TGCAGCGTCCCAGGCGCATCAGCGGAGACGGAGACCCAGTACTTC

J: TRBJ1-5
size: many
D: -
V: TRBV2
CDR3: CASSGAGDQPQHF
DNA: TGTGCCAGCAGTGGGGCAGGGGATCAGCCCCAGCATTTT

J: TRBJ2-3
size: many
D: -
V: TRBV12-5
CDR3: CASGPLQGGADTQYF
DNA: TGTGCTAGTGGGCCACTACAGGGAGGTGCAGATACGCAGTATTTT

J: TRBJ2-2
size: many
D: -
V: TRBV6-1
CDR3: CASSETGPGELFF
DNA: TGTGCCAGCAGTGAGACAGGTCCCGGGGAGCTGTTTTTT

J: TRBJ2-2
size: many
D: -
V: TRBV6-2/TRBV6-3
CDR3: CASTNGGTGELFF
DNA: TGTGCCAGCACCAACGGGGGAACCGGGGAGCTGTTTTTT

J: TRBJ1-4
size: many
D: TRBD1
V: TRBV5-1
CDR3: CASSLGQGGSNEKLFF
DNA: TGCGCCAGCAGCTTGGGACAGGGGGGCTCTAATGAAAAACTGTTTTTT

J: TRBJ2-7
size: many
D: -
V: TRBV6-9
CDR3: CASSYHASDQSRSYEQYF
DNA: TGTGCCAGCAGTTATCACGCTAGCGACCAATCCCGTTCCTACGAGCAGTACTTC

J: TRBJ2-3
size: -
D: -
V: TRBV20-1
CDR3: CSAPSEADTQYF
DNA: TGCAGTGCTCCTTCGGAAGCAGATACGCAGTATTTT